This T cell receptor beta chain was profiled in a study of cytomegalovirus exposure and HLA in healthy donors. Regarding the study as a whole: Later analysis suggested links between common viral pathogens and several top significant clusters.

V was clipped by 5 bases and J by 4 bases, with 14 bases between them. The CDR3 runs to 13 residues. Germline-derived CDR1 and CDR2 are SQVTM and ANQGSEA. It was with 60 Vbeta and 13 Jbeta primers that the PCR ran. Some clones are missing from TCRdb's copy, which holds only in-frame ones; the method was immunoSEQ multiplex PCR. Here the sample spans about 100,000 clones, about 75% being singletons. This clone was detected only a few times. Its specificity is unknown. The chain uses TRBV29-1 and TRBJ1-1, with a possible D match to TRBD1 (5 bases). Sequencing used PBMCs. This TCR was recovered from a male donor in good health and CMV-seropositive. CDR3 loop: CSVSRELRTEAFF. The DNA of the CDR3 is TGCAGCGTTTCCAGGGAACTTCGCACTGAAGCTTTCTTT.